This T cell receptor (beta chain) stems from a study of T cells in Graves' hyperthyroidism and ophthalmopathy (dated by TCRdb to between 2019 and 2020). Context from the whole study: Peripheral blood samples were taken at the time of initial diagnosis, prior to any treatment. To identify TCR V-J signatures that set the groups apart, the researchers used a discovery cohort of about a hundred patients, made up of roughly 40 with Graves' ophthalmopathy and about 59 with stable Graves' hyperthyroidism. An independent validation cohort of around 20 hyperthyroidism patients and more than 15 patients who later progressed to ophthalmopathy tested prospective prediction of ophthalmopathy. The 100 or so discovery patients were divided at random into training and test sets in a 7:3 ratio. The study also compared thyroid tissue and blood T-cell repertoires from five or six Graves' hyperthyroidism patients. Following sampling, methimazole starting at 30 mg daily was given to hyperthyroidism patients, and high-dose intravenous methylprednisolone was given to ophthalmopathy patients. The paper describes TCR Vbeta CDR3 sequencing of more than 120 peripheral blood samples, made up of about 40 ophthalmopathy patients, over 70 hyperthyroidism patients and some 17 progressor patients.

The TCR beta CDR3 regions were amplified from the RNA transcripts. The first round of RT-PCR for the TCR CDR3 was performed with the HTBI primer set and the Qiagen OneStep RT-PCR kit. Libraries were constructed in a second round of multiplex PCR, after which size selection and purification were carried out. Paired-end sequencing of the libraries was performed with 100 bp reads on an Illumina HiSeq2000. As for the authors' bioinformatics: Raw data were processed with SOAPnuke, discarding reads with adapters, uncalled bases, mean Phred below 15, or no exact constant-primer or identifier match. COPE v1.2.5 was used to merge high-quality paired reads, and clonotypes were defined as unique nucleotide sequences. Clonotypes were aligned to IMGT TRBV, TRBD and TRBJ reference segments using MiTCR v1.1. Only V-J combinations with frequency above 0.0001, covering 99% to 99.2% of repertoires, were analysed. A TCS score was defined as the ratio of F50 (clonal expansion) to E x V (chaos), with BLOSUM62-based TCRdist applied between CDR3 peptides within each V-J. Welch's t-statistics and random forest reduced roughly 530 V-J features to about 13, which were used in a naive Bayes classifier (R e1071). TCRdb passed the public sequencing reads through fastp at Q25 and MiXCR, retaining productive beta sequences. Records with the same CDR3 protein are collapsed into one entry carrying the most frequent genes and DNA. The V and J calls follow TCRdb's processing rather than the paper's. A total of 200,000 to 250,000 distinct CDR3 sequences appear in this sample, 15% to 20% of them only once. Clones ranked in the top ten supply under 65% of the sample.

Graves' hyperthyroidism was defined as stable when no progression to ophthalmopathy occurred over 18 months of follow-up. Hyperthyroidism patients were newly diagnosed, with disease duration under 2 months, and aged 18 to 65 years. The study excluded patients with uncontrolled infections, other autoimmune diseases, pregnancy or lactation. Clinical symptoms, serum thyroxine and TRAb, thyroid ultrasound, and orbital computed tomography formed the basis for the diagnoses. PBMCs were isolated from about 10 ml of fresh peripheral blood by Ficoll-Paque density gradient centrifugation. Trizol reagent was used to extract total RNA, and RNA quality was then checked on an Agilent 2100 Bioanalyzer. Study-wide conclusions, independent of this receptor: Ophthalmopathy was separated from stable hyperthyroidism by a 13 V-J signature model, with about 86% sensitivity and about 84% specificity obtained in cross-validation and 80%/75% obtained in testing. Most expanded thyroid clonotypes (frequency above 0.001) were also detected in blood, a finding suggesting that blood repertoires may reflect thyroid immune responses. In validation, the model predicted progression to ophthalmopathy a median of 6.5 months before onset, with approximately 70% sensitivity and more than 72% specificity. No statistical method was used to fix the sample size in advance, and group allocation was not hidden from the investigators.

This clonotype was detected many times. The antigen it binds to is not known. No much larger clone is present one base from it, and per-base qualities are unavailable. CDR1 is given as MNHEY and CDR2 as SMNVEV, both from the germline V gene (reference sequence). Reading from cysteine to phenylalanine, the CDR3 counts 14 amino acids. Only CDR3 DNA is held: 42 bases, read in frame from base 1. Relative to germline, V is missing 5 bases and J is missing 7 bases, with 7 bases of the junction outside any gene match. This clonotype was sampled from a man aged 50 or older with Graves' hyperthyroidism. Input material: blood. Here the chain combines TRBV27 and TRBJ1-2, with 10 bases in between that match TRBD1. The CDR3: CASSRQGAAGGYTF. The DNA sequence follows: TGTGCCAGCAGTCGACAGGGGGCGGCGGGTGGCTACACCTTC.